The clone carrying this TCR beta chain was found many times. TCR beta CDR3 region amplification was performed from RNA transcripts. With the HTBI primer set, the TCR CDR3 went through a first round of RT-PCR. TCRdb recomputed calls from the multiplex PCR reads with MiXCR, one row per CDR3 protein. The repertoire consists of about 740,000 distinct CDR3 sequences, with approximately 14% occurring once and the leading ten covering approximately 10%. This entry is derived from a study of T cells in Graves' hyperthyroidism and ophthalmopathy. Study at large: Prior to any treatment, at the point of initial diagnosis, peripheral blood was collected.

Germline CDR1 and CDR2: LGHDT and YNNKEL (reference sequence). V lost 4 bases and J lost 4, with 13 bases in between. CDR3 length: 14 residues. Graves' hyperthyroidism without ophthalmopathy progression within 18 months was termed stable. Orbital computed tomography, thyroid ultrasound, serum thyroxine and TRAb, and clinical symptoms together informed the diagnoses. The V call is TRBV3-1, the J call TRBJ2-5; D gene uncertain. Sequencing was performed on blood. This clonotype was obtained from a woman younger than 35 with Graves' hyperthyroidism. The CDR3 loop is CASSRSRGAETQYF. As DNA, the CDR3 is TGTGCCAGCAGCCGTTCCCGAGGAGCAGAGACCCAGTACTTC.